This TCR beta chain was captured in a study of metastatic and nonmetastatic thyroid tumors. Across the whole study: Where malignant and benign thyroid patients were concerned, repertoires were compared across blood and tumor or nodule tissue.

Losses at the gene ends were 4 bases for V and 6 bases for J; bases not matched to a gene: 10. Germline CDR1 MNHNS, CDR2 SASEGT. The CDR3 has 17 residues. Not a single patient had been given any form of treatment at any point before undergoing thyroid surgery. TCRdb re-called the PCR reads through MiXCR. The sample includes 15,000 to 20,000 clones, more than 15% of them seen just once. This clone rates as medium-sized. The TCR was taken from a female donor with papillary thyroid cancer or a benign thyroid nodule (not recorded which). Some clones in this sample may be carry-over from other donors' samples. J is TRBJ1-6 and V is TRBV6-1, with 9 bases fitting TRBD1. Sequenced input: blood. The CDR3 DNA reads TGTGCCAGCAGTGCCCTCACCCTGACAGGGGGTAATTCACCCCTCCACTTT. The encoded protein is CASSALTLTGGNSPLHF.